The 23 T cell receptor beta chains reported below all come from one sample, sequenced in a study of cytomegalovirus exposure and HLA in healthy donors. PCR employed 60 Vbeta and 13 Jbeta primers. The protocol was immunoSEQ multiplex PCR, while the TCRdb copy is restricted to in-frame clones and leaves out a portion. The top ten hold 0.6% to 0.7% of the sample, which has 170,000 or so clones, 75% to 90% seen once. Sequenced: PBMCs. The receptors were gathered from a boy younger than 18 in good health and CMV-seronegative.

J is TRBJ2-2 and V is TRBV29-1; the D gene is possibly TRBD1 (6 bases). The CDR3 totals 12 residues. The ends were cut back, 7 bases at V and 1 base at J, with 7 bases in the middle. From germline, CDR1 is SQVTM and CDR2 ANQGSEA. The DNA for the CDR3 is TGCAGCGCAGGGGAGAACACCGGGGAGCTGTTTTTT. This gives the protein CSAGENTGELFF.

In its sample, this clone was seen a few times. This chain links TRBV5-6 with TRBJ2-3, with 9 bases that match TRBD1. The CDR3 extends over 15 amino acids. CDR1 SGHDT and CDR2 YYEEEE come from the germline V gene. V lost 3 bases, J lost 4 bases, and 6 bases stayed unmatched. This CDR3 is CASSSGTGISDTQYF. CDR3 bases: TGTGCCAGCAGCTCCGGGACAGGGATCTCAGATACGCAGTATTTT.

This sequence joins TRBV7-2 and TRBJ2-7; D remains ambiguous. The germline V gene encodes CDR1 SGHTA and CDR2 FQGNSA. The CDR3 sequence is 13 residues long. V was pared by 5 bases and J by 3 bases, with 11 bases between. CDR3 in amino acids: CASSPADYYEQYF. The CDR3 DNA is TGTGCCAGCAGCCCTGCAGATTACTACGAGCAGTACTTC. Full variable domain (rest looked up from reference TRBV7-2 and TRBJ2-7): GAGVSQSPSNKVTEKGKDVELRCDPISGHTALYWYRQSLGQGLEFLIYFQGNSAPDKSGLPSDRFSAERTGGSVSTLTIQRTQQEDSAVYLCASSPADYYEQYFGPGTRLTVT.

The chain couples TRBV11-3 to TRBJ2-1, with 14 bases lining up with TRBD2. The J segment lost 9 bases and the V segment lost 7 bases, leaving 11 bases of the junction unmatched. The CDR3 contains 16 residues. Germline CDR1 reads SGHNT; CDR2 reads YENEEA. The DNA for the CDR3 is TGTGCCAGCAAACGGACTAGCGGGAGGACGGCCGGTGAGCAGTTCTTC. Protein sequence: CASKRTSGRTAGEQFF.

The gene calls are TRBV7-9 and TRBJ2-3; TRBD2 aligns across 8 bases. Germline CDR1 and CDR2: SEHNR and FQNEAQ (reference sequence). The CDR3 is 16 residues long. The J segment lost 6 bases and the V segment lost 2 bases, leaving 10 bases of the junction unmatched. The CDR3 protein is CASSLPPGLGSDTQYF. For the CDR3, the DNA is TGTGCCAGCAGCTTACCTCCGGGACTAGGGTCGGATACGCAGTATTTT.

This clone was seen just once. The chain couples TRBV6-1 to TRBJ1-5, with D perhaps TRBD1 (5 bases). The J call may not be correct, given that the DNA end is closer to TRBJ2-3. This CDR3 region has 16 residues. The V gene's germline CDR1 is MNHNS and CDR2 SASEGT. CDR3 loop: CASSELPDRANQPQYF. The CDR3 bases are TGTGCCAGCAGTGAATTACCCGACAGAGCCAATCAGCCCCAGTATTTT.

The chain has TRBV7-2 and TRBJ2-1, with 12 bases identical to TRBD2. With V trimmed by 3 bases and J by 5 bases, 8 bases remained unmatched. CDR1 is SGHTA and CDR2 is FQGNSA in the germline V gene. This CDR3 has 17 residues. CDR3 nucleotides: TGTGCCAGCAGCTTTCGACTAGCGGGAGCAGGTAACAATGAGCAGTTCTTC. Translating it yields CASSFRLAGAGNNEQFF.

The chain uses TRBV25-1 and TRBJ2-7, with 10 bases that match TRBD1. This CDR3 contains 12 residues. Germline CDR1 is MGHDK and CDR2 is SYGVNS. The ends lost 9 bases at V and 2 bases at J; junction bases unmatched: 1. As DNA, the CDR3 is TGTGCCAGTGGACAGGGGGCCTACGAGCAGTACTTC. Protein sequence: CASGQGAYEQYF.

The chain links TRBV19 to TRBJ1-4; 8 bases align to TRBD1. V gave up 5 bases and J gave up 6 bases; unmatched junction bases: 8. Germline CDR1 is LNHDA and CDR2 is SQIVND (reference sequence). The CDR3 has 15 amino acids. The CDR3 nucleotides are TGTGCCAGTAGTCCTGGGGGACAGGAGTATGAAAAACTGTTTTTT. This encodes CASSPGGQEYEKLFF.

This chain links TRBV18 with TRBJ1-2, with D possibly being TRBD1 (6 bases). CDR3 length equals 16 residues. Germline V gene sequence: CDR1 KGHSH, CDR2 LQKENI. Between the trimmed V and J ends, which lost 3 bases and 0 bases, there was a span of 14 bases. The CDR3: CASSPDSAPSNYGYTF. The CDR3 DNA follows: TGTGCCAGCTCACCGGACAGCGCACCTTCTAACTATGGCTACACCTTC.

This clone appeared a few times. Other DNA sequences in this sample translate to the same CDR3. The rearrangement links TRBV30 to TRBJ1-2, with 8 bases identical to TRBD1. From germline, CDR1 is GTSNPN and CDR2 SVGIG (reference sequence). The CDR3 loop spans 13 amino acids. The V and J ends lost 4 bases and 0 bases, in that order; junction bases with no gene match: 1. CDR3 residues: CAWTDRANYGYTF. DNA for the CDR3: TGTGCCTGGACGGACAGGGCTAACTATGGCTACACCTTC.

The chain is built from TRBV6-4 and TRBJ2-1; D might be TRBD2 (6 bases). V was trimmed by 4 bases and J by 3 bases, leaving 7 bases between them. This CDR3 has 13 residues. Germline V gene sequence: CDR1 MRHNA, CDR2 SNTAGT. The CDR3 region is CASSGGDYNEQFF. CDR3 DNA sequence: TGTGCCAGCAGTGGGGGGGACTACAATGAGCAGTTCTTC.

Details on this clone: At one end the junction does not follow the germline gene, possibly because of a read error. The genes are TRBV12-5 and TRBJ1-1; no definite D call. Germline V gene data show CDR1 as LGHNT and CDR2 as FRNRAP. This CDR3 comprises 14 residues. CDR3 loop: CTSAWPGKGTEAFF. The CDR3 DNA reads TGTACTAGTGCCTGGCCGGGAAAAGGCACTGAAGCTTTCTTT.

The J gene is TRBJ1-1, the V gene TRBV28; possible D gene TRBD1, 5 bases. CDR1 is MDHEN, CDR2 SYDVKM, per germline. The CDR3 has 14 residues. V shed 2 bases and J shed 1 base, with 8 bases lying between them. DNA of the CDR3: TGTGCCAGCAGTTTAGCCACAGGGAACACTGAAGCTTTCTTT. Its translation: CASSLATGNTEAFF.

This clone was picked up a small number of times. The chain combines TRBV5-1 with TRBJ1-2; no firm D call. CDR3 length: 13 residues. Looked up from germline, CDR1 is SGHRS and CDR2 is YFSETQ. V shed 0 bases and J shed 2 bases, with 5 bases lying between them. The CDR3 DNA reads TGCGCCAGCAGCTTGGTACAGAACTATGGCTACACCTTC. It translates to CASSLVQNYGYTF.

The V and J genes are TRBV4-1 and TRBJ1-3, with D perhaps TRBD1 (5 bases). The length of the CDR3 is 18 residues. Germline V CDR1 and CDR2: MGHRA, YSYEKL. V lost 6 bases to trimming and J lost 0 bases, with 21 bases between them. The CDR3 DNA is TGCGCCAGCAGTCAAACCAAACTACAGGTTTCCTCTGGAAACACCATATATTTT. Encoded protein: CASSQTKLQVSSGNTIYF.

This clone was counted between two and nine times. V gene TRBV11-3 combines with J gene TRBJ1-1; tentative D call: TRBD1 (5 bases). The V gene lost 4 bases and the J gene lost 3 bases, with 12 bases spanning the gap. The CDR3 totals 14 residues. Germline CDR1 is SGHNT and CDR2 is YENEEA. DNA for the CDR3: TGTGCCAGCAGCTGGGGGGGACGGGACACTGAAGCTTTCTTT. As protein: CASSWGGRDTEAFF.

The genes are TRBV5-6 and TRBJ1-5, with D perhaps matching TRBD1 (5 bases). CDR1 is SGHDT and CDR2 is YYEEEE in the germline V gene. V gave up 4 bases and J gave up 5 bases, with 13 bases separating them. The length of the CDR3 is 14 residues. The CDR3 nucleotides read TGTGCCAGCAGCCGGGGACTCACCTATCAGCCCCAGCATTTT. It specifies CASSRGLTYQPQHF.

The CDR3 sequence is CAWSVRLKAGNVHGYTF. The CDR3 DNA reads as TGTGCCTGGAGTGTACGGTTGAAGGCAGGGAACGTCCATGGCTACACCTTC. The chain employs TRBV30 and TRBJ1-2, with D perhaps matching TRBD1 (5 bases). CDR3 size: 17 residues. V was trimmed by 0 bases and J by 6 bases, leaving 23 bases between them. Germline CDR1 is GTSNPN and CDR2 is SVGIG (reference sequence). Looking up the rest from reference TRBV30 and TRBJ1-2 gives the full variable domain: SQTIHQWPATLVQPVGSPLSLECTVEGTSNPNLYWYRQAAGRGLQLLFYSVGIGQISSEVPQNLSASRPQDRQFILSSKKLLLSDSGFYLCAWSVRLKAGNVHGYTFGSGTRLTVV.

A few counts support this clone. The genes are TRBV4-1 and TRBJ1-1, with D possibly TRBD1 on 5 matching bases. Germline-derived CDR1 and CDR2 are MGHRA and YSYEKL. Trimming left V 3 bases short and J 0 bases short, with 17 bases between. The CDR3 consists of 17 residues. The CDR3: CASSHIPGRGMNTEAFF. CDR3 DNA: TGCGCCAGCAGCCATATACCGGGACGGGGGATGAACACTGAAGCTTTCTTT.

This clone was picked up one time. The chain is built from TRBV5-1 and TRBJ2-2, with D possibly TRBD2 on 5 matching bases. The germline V and J ends were trimmed by 0 bases and 5 bases, with 14 bases remaining between them. Germline V CDR1 and CDR2: SGHRS, YFSETQ. This CDR3 contains 16 residues. CDR3 sequence reads: CASSLEGSLGTGELFF. DNA of the CDR3: TGCGCCAGCAGCTTGGAAGGGAGTCTAGGGACCGGGGAGCTGTTTTTT.

The rearrangement uses TRBV7-9 and TRBJ1-5; 7 nucleotides match TRBD1. The germline CDR1 and CDR2 sequences are SEHNR and FQNEAQ (reference sequence). This CDR3 contains 15 residues. After removal of 5 bases from V and 5 bases from J, the junction contained 9 bases not matched to a gene. CDR3 sequence: CASSLGTDLHQPQHF. CDR3 sequence (DNA): TGTGCCAGCAGCCTAGGGACAGACCTTCATCAGCCCCAGCATTTT. The full variable domain, in which reference TRBV7-9 and TRBJ1-5 provide the parts outside the CDR3, is DTGVSQNPRHKITKRGQNVTFRCDPISEHNRLYWYRQTLGQGPEFLTYFQNEAQLEKSRLLSDRFSAERPKGSFSTLEIQRTEQGDSAMYLCASSLGTDLHQPQHFGDGTRLSIL.

The chain is built from TRBV6-6 and TRBJ1-5, with a tentative D call TRBD1 (5 bases). V was clipped by 5 bases and J by 3 bases, with 11 bases between them. Germline V gene lookup returns CDR1 MNHNY and CDR2 SVGAGI (reference sequence). The CDR3 runs 14 residues. Written as DNA, the CDR3 is TGTGCCAGCAGTCTCCAGGGTCCCAATCAGCCCCAGCATTTT. Amino acid sequence: CASSLQGPNQPQHF.